This TCR beta chain was retrieved from a study of CD8 T cells in Susac syndrome. RNA in amounts of roughly 0.5 to 1 ug was reverse transcribed with random hexamers. TCRdb processed the immunoSEQ multiplex PCR reads anew with MiXCR; each CDR3 protein has one entry. The sample shows around 280,000 distinct CDR3 sequences, 70% to 90% of them seen only once. The authors sequenced TCR beta from blood CD8+ and CD4+ T cells. This TCR came from a human donor with multiple sclerosis. Sequencing used CD8+ T cells from PBMCs.

The CDR3 sequence is CASSFRVNEKLFF. CDR3 DNA: TGTGCCAGCAGTTTCAGGGTTAATGAAAAACTGTTTTTT. This chain uses TRBV27 with TRBJ1-4, with D perhaps matching TRBD1 (5 bases). The CDR3 extends over 13 amino acids. With 3 bases removed from V and 4 bases from J, the gap between germline ends came to 6 bases. Germline lookup yields CDR1 MNHEY and CDR2 SMNVEV (reference sequence).